These T cell receptor beta chains were read from a single sample in a study of identical twins. A single record per CDR3 protein comes from TCRdb applying MiXCR to the 5' RACE reads. This sample has some 760,000 distinct CDR3 sequences, with 18% found just once. In addition, the sample was reused for a study of T cells expressing NK-cell markers.

Sequencing was carried out using PBMCs. The origin of the receptors is a woman younger than 35 in good health. Each CDR3 is given with its conserved first and last residue. Each record gives: clone size, CDR3 length, J gene, V gene, D gene, CDR3 protein, CDR3 DNA. D genes are given only for firm matches. Size tells how often a clone was seen (once, few, many) or the class of an expanded clone, and some rows leave it out.

clone_size: .; cdr3_length: 14; j_call: TRBJ2-1; v_call: TRBV20-1; d_call: TRBD2; cdr3_aa: CSAVGLAGRDEQFF; cdr3_nt: TGCAGTGCTGTCGGACTAGCGGGACGGGATGAGCAGTTCTTC
clone_size: .; cdr3_length: 14; j_call: TRBJ2-7; v_call: TRBV5-1; d_call: TRBD2; cdr3_aa: CASSSGGASYEQYF; cdr3_nt: TGCGCCAGCAGCTCGGGGGGTGCGTCCTACGAGCAGTACTTC
clone_size: few; cdr3_length: 13; j_call: TRBJ2-4; v_call: TRBV27; d_call: .; cdr3_aa: CASGGLAKNIQYF; cdr3_nt: TGTGCCAGCGGGGGACTAGCCAAAAACATTCAGTACTTC
clone_size: few; cdr3_length: 15; j_call: TRBJ2-5; v_call: TRBV15; d_call: .; cdr3_aa: CATSRDLGVGETQYF; cdr3_nt: TGTGCCACCAGCAGAGACCTGGGGGTAGGAGAGACCCAGTACTTC
clone_size: once; cdr3_length: 12; j_call: TRBJ1-2; v_call: TRBV20-1; d_call: .; cdr3_aa: CSAKMINYGYTF; cdr3_nt: TGCAGTGCCAAGATGATTAACTATGGCTACACCTTC
clone_size: .; cdr3_length: 14; j_call: TRBJ2-7; v_call: TRBV20-1; d_call: .; cdr3_aa: CSAKLGGGPSEQYF; cdr3_nt: TGCAGTGCTAAACTAGGGGGGGGGCCCTCCGAGCAGTACTTC
clone_size: few; cdr3_length: 12; j_call: TRBJ1-4; v_call: TRBV7-8; d_call: .; cdr3_aa: CASSPLGERLFF; cdr3_nt: TGTGCCAGCAGCCCCCTGGGGGAAAGACTGTTTTTT
clone_size: few; cdr3_length: 13; j_call: TRBJ2-7; v_call: TRBV12-3/TRBV12-4; d_call: .; cdr3_aa: CASSLLRPEVQYF; cdr3_nt: TGTGCCAGCAGTCTACTCCGCCCCGAGGTGCAGTACTTC
clone_size: few; cdr3_length: 14; j_call: TRBJ2-7; v_call: TRBV4-3; d_call: .; cdr3_aa: CASSQEYSSYEQYF; cdr3_nt: TGCGCCAGCAGCCAAGAGTACAGCTCCTACGAGCAGTACTTC
clone_size: .; cdr3_length: 11; j_call: TRBJ2-7; v_call: TRBV27; d_call: TRBD1; cdr3_aa: CASSHRGRQYF; cdr3_nt: TGTGCCAGCAGTCACAGGGGAAGGCAGTACTTC
clone_size: few; cdr3_length: 14; j_call: TRBJ2-6; v_call: TRBV18; d_call: .; cdr3_aa: CAIPASEGANVLTF; cdr3_nt: TGTGCCATCCCCGCATCTGAGGGGGCCAACGTCCTGACTTTC
clone_size: .; cdr3_length: 13; j_call: TRBJ2-3; v_call: TRBV20-1; d_call: .; cdr3_aa: CSGKASATDTQYF; cdr3_nt: TGCAGTGGAAAGGCTAGCGCCACAGATACGCAGTATTTT
clone_size: once; cdr3_length: 16; j_call: TRBJ2-5; v_call: TRBV7-9; d_call: .; cdr3_aa: CASSSRSTPNQETQYF; cdr3_nt: TGTGCCAGCAGCTCCAGGTCGACCCCCAACCAAGAGACCCAGTACTTC
clone_size: few; cdr3_length: 14; j_call: TRBJ2-5; v_call: TRBV10-3; d_call: .; cdr3_aa: CAISGQAGRETQYF; cdr3_nt: TGTGCCATCAGTGGGCAAGCAGGGAGAGAGACCCAGTACTTC
clone_size: .; cdr3_length: 12; j_call: TRBJ1-2; v_call: TRBV5-1; d_call: .; cdr3_aa: CASSGEGYGYTF; cdr3_nt: TGCGCCAGCAGCGGGGAAGGCTATGGCTACACCTTC
clone_size: few; cdr3_length: 19; j_call: TRBJ2-1; v_call: TRBV5-1; d_call: TRBD2; cdr3_aa: CASSMLGQRGSLSYNEQFF; cdr3_nt: TGCGCCAGTAGCATGCTAGGCCAGCGGGGGTCCCTCTCCTACAATGAGCAGTTCTTC
clone_size: few; cdr3_length: 15; j_call: TRBJ1-3; v_call: TRBV7-2; d_call: .; cdr3_aa: CASSPRTPTGNTIYF; cdr3_nt: TGTGCCAGCAGCCCCAGGACCCCAACTGGAAACACCATATATTTT
clone_size: many; cdr3_length: 13; j_call: TRBJ2-3; v_call: TRBV4-2; d_call: .; cdr3_aa: CASSQDLTDTQYF; cdr3_nt: TGTGCCAGCAGCCAAGATTTAACAGATACGCAGTATTTT